One and the same sample provided the 21 T cell receptor beta chains below, sequenced in a study of metastatic and nonmetastatic thyroid tumors. No patient received treatment before thyroid surgery. TCRdb re-called the PCR reads via MiXCR. The sample gives more than 25,000 clones, 7% to 9% of which show up once; roughly two fifths is in the top ten. The sample comprised blood. Receptor source: a female donor with papillary thyroid cancer or a benign thyroid nodule (not recorded which). Some clones in this sample may be carry-over from other donors' samples.

The rearrangement joins TRBV5-4 to TRBJ1-2; 9 positions match TRBD1. The V segment lost 4 bases and the J segment 3 bases; nucleotides outside the gene matches: 4. The CDR3 loop spans 14 amino acids. Germline loops: CDR1 SGHNT, CDR2 YYREEE (reference sequence). The chain's CDR3 is CASSTGGRDYGYTF. The DNA of the CDR3 is TGTGCCAGCAGCACAGGGGGCCGGGACTATGGCTACACCTTC.

This clone came up many times. The chain recombines TRBV7-2 with TRBJ1-5; D unclear. Germline V gene lookup returns CDR1 SGHTA and CDR2 FQGNSA. The V end lost 6 bases, the J end lost 4 bases, and 13 bases lay between the germline ends. The CDR3 is 14 residues long. CDR3 amino acids: CASSLNRGNQPQHF. The CDR3 DNA sequence: TGTGCCAGCAGTTTAAACAGAGGTAATCAGCCCCAGCATTTT.

The chain couples TRBV5-4 to TRBJ1-2; D is undetermined. Germline V gene sequence: CDR1 SGHNT, CDR2 YYREEE (reference sequence). The CDR3 runs to 13 residues. V lost 0 bases and J lost 4, with 7 bases in between. In DNA form, the CDR3 reads TGTGCCAGCAGCTTGGACGGATTCTATGGCTACACCTTC. It specifies CASSLDGFYGYTF.

This clone was counted many times. The chain is built from TRBV7-2 and TRBJ1-2, with D hard to call. The germline CDR1 and CDR2 sequences are SGHTA and FQGNSA. This CDR3 contains 14 residues. Deletions cut 0 bases from V and 8 bases from J, with 13 bases between. DNA of the CDR3: TGTGCCAGCAGCTTAGCTTACATCCGCAGGGGCTACACCTTC. Translation: CASSLAYIRRGYTF. The full variable domain, with the rest looked up from reference TRBV7-2 and TRBJ1-2, is GAGVSQSPSNKVTEKGKDVELRCDPISGHTALYWYRQSLGQGLEFLIYFQGNSAPDKSGLPSDRFSAERTGGSVSTLTIQRTQQEDSAVYLCASSLAYIRRGYTFGSGTRLTVV.

In its sample, this clone was seen a few times. A single base separates this from a much larger clone, so it may be a read error. Other DNA sequences in the same sample also yield this CDR3. V usage is TRBV2 and J usage is TRBJ1-3; D possibly corresponds to TRBD1 (5 bases). The CDR3 sequence is 13 residues long. The germline V gene encodes CDR1 SNHLY and CDR2 FYNNEI. This CDR3 is CASSAGNGNTIYF. The DNA for the CDR3 is TGTGCCAGCAGTGCAGGGAATGGAAACACCATATACTTT.

This clone has at least ten counts. The gene calls are TRBV4-1 and TRBJ1-1; D may be TRBD1 (5 bases). Trimming cost V 3 bases and J 0 bases, with 8 bases left between them. Germline V CDR1 and CDR2: MGHRA, YSYEKL. The CDR3 has 14 residues. The CDR3 nucleotides are TGCGCCAGCAGCCAGGGGGGGTTGAACACTGAAGCTTTCTTT. Residues: CASSQGGLNTEAFF.

This clone was picked up many times. The chain combines TRBV9 with TRBJ1-3; D possibly corresponds to TRBD1 (5 bases). With 4 bases removed from V and 4 bases from J, the gap between germline ends came to 12 bases. The CDR3 covers 14 residues. Looked up from germline, CDR1 is SGDLS and CDR2 is YYNGEE. The CDR3 loop reads CASSQGPGGNTIYF. CDR3 nucleotide sequence: TGTGCCAGCAGCCAGGGACCGGGAGGAAACACCATATATTTT.

In its sample, this clone was seen many times. V gene TRBV25-1 combines with J gene TRBJ1-3; 9 nucleotides line up with TRBD1. The CDR3 runs 20 residues. V shed 6 bases, J shed 4 bases, and the junction held 22 bases outside the gene matches. Germline assignment: CDR1 MGHDK and CDR2 SYGVNS. CDR3 DNA sequence: TGTGCCAGCAGCCCGAATCTGGGACAGGGAGGAAAGTATATGGGAAACACCATATATTTT. The encoded protein is CASSPNLGQGGKYMGNTIYF.

This clone has at least ten counts. The V gene is TRBV7-2, the J gene TRBJ2-7; D may correspond to TRBD1 or TRBD2 (5 bases each). This CDR3 contains 13 residues. Germline CDR1 reads SGHTA; CDR2 reads FQGNSA. Trimming left V 1 base short and J 7 bases short, with 11 bases between. The CDR3 spells CASSLERGGEQYF. The CDR3 nucleotides are TGTGCCAGCAGCTTAGAACGGGGCGGGGAGCAGTACTTC.

This clone has ten or more counts. The J gene is TRBJ1-1, the V gene TRBV29-1, with TRBD1 as a possible D gene (5 bases). This CDR3 contains 12 residues. V was clipped by 6 bases and J by 0 bases, with 8 bases between them. Per germline, CDR1 SQVTM and CDR2 ANQGSEA. The CDR3 here is CSVGHMNTEAFF. The CDR3 DNA reads TGCAGCGTCGGACACATGAACACTGAAGCTTTCTTT.

Many counts were recorded for this clone. The J gene is TRBJ2-5, the V gene TRBV20-1; 9 bases align to TRBD2. The CDR3 has 17 residues. Trimming removed 1 base from V and 4 bases from J; junction bases left unmatched: 13. Germline V gene lookup returns CDR1 DFQATT and CDR2 SNEGSKA (reference sequence). CDR3 DNA: TGCAGTGCTAGAGGGGCGGGGGGGCAAGAGTCGGTAGAGACCCAGTACTTC. Translating it yields CSARGAGGQESVETQYF.

Many counts were recorded for this clone. The chain joins TRBV7-8 to TRBJ2-5; 7 bases match TRBD1. The CDR3 length is 14 residues. Germline CDR1 and CDR2: SGHVS and FQNEAQ. V shed 1 base, J shed 5 bases, and the junction held 4 bases outside the gene matches. The CDR3 here is CASSLETGSETQYF. In DNA, the CDR3 is TGTGCCAGCAGCTTAGAGACAGGGAGTGAGACCCAGTACTTC. Full variable domain (missing parts from reference TRBV7-8 and TRBJ2-5): GAGVSQSPRYKVAKRGQDVALRCDPISGHVSLFWYQQALGQGPEFLTYFQNEAQLDKSGLPSDRFFAERPEGSVSTLKIQRTQQEDSAVYLCASSLETGSETQYFGPGTRLLVL.

The table lists this clone with many counts. The CDR3 DNA sequence: TGTGCCAGCAGCCCTCTATTAGGTATGACAGCGTCCACAGATACGCAGTATTTT. Protein: CASSPLLGMTASTDTQYF. This chain joins TRBV11-1 and TRBJ2-3; perhaps TRBD1 as D (5 bases). CDR1 SGHAT and CDR2 FQDESV come from the germline V gene (reference sequence). The CDR3 has 18 residues. V lost 5 bases, J lost 2 bases, and 23 bases lay in between.

This clone showed up just a few times. A much larger clone lies one base from this, so it may be a read error. Other nucleotide sequences from this sample produce the same CDR3. The chain links TRBV6-1 to TRBJ2-2; possible D gene TRBD1, 6 bases. This CDR3 spans 14 amino acids. Germline V CDR1 and CDR2: MNHNS, SASEGT. For the CDR3, the DNA is TGTGCCAGCAGTGAACAGGGGAACACCGGGGAGCTGTTCTTT. As protein: CASSEQGNTGELFF.

This clone showed up many times. This chain joins TRBV6-4 and TRBJ2-3; D gene ambiguous. Germline CDR1 reads MRHNA; CDR2 reads SNTAGT. This CDR3 region has 14 residues. Trimming left V 2 bases short and J 2 bases short, with 8 bases between. In nucleotides, the CDR3 is TGTGCCAGCAGTGACAGGGCCGACACAGATACGCAGTATTTT. This sequence encodes CASSDRADTDTQYF.

This clone has a count of ten or more. This chain links TRBV28 with TRBJ2-5; weak D call: TRBD1 (6 bases). Looked up from germline, CDR1 is MDHEN and CDR2 is SYDVKM. V was shortened by 5 bases and J by 2 bases, with 12 bases between the two germline ends. The CDR3 runs to 14 residues. The CDR3 sequence: CASSTRDKQETQYF. The DNA of the CDR3 is TGTGCCAGCAGTACCCGGGACAAACAAGAGACCCAGTACTTC.

There are many counts of this clone. Written as DNA, the CDR3 is TGCAGTGCTAGAGAATCGGGGGGCCAAGGCTACACCTTC. Protein: CSARESGGQGYTF. The rearrangement uses TRBV20-1 and TRBJ1-2, with a tentative D call TRBD1 (6 bases). Trimming shortened V by 0 bases and J by 8 bases, and 13 bases separated the two germline ends. The CDR3 length is 13 residues. Germline loops: CDR1 DFQATT, CDR2 SNEGSKA (reference sequence).

This clone has at least ten counts. The chain combines TRBV7-8 with TRBJ1-6, with D unresolved. V was cut by 3 bases and J by 0 bases, with 6 bases left in between. Per the germline V gene, CDR1 is SGHVS and CDR2 is FQNEAQ. The CDR3 length is 15 residues. The CDR3 region has the DNA TGTGCCAGCAGCTTCTCAGGCTCCTATAATTCACCCCTCCACTTT. Encoded protein: CASSFSGSYNSPLHF.

Ten or more counts support this clone. This chain connects TRBV7-8 to TRBJ2-2; 12 positions match TRBD2. In germline, CDR1 is SGHVS, CDR2 FQNEAQ. The CDR3 has 15 amino acids. After removal of 2 bases from V and 6 bases from J, the junction contained 1 base not matched to a gene. In nucleotides, the CDR3 is TGTGCCAGCAGCTTAACTAGCGGGAGGCCCGGGGAGCTGTTTTTT. Its protein product is CASSLTSGRPGELFF.

This clone was counted ten times or more. The chain has TRBV24-1 and TRBJ2-3, with 9 bases that match TRBD1. Germline CDR1 KGHDR, CDR2 SFDVKD. The J segment lost 3 bases and the V segment lost 5 bases, leaving 8 bases of the junction unmatched. The CDR3 loop spans 16 amino acids. The CDR3 DNA is TGTGCCACCAGTGCCGCGGGACAGGGAGGAACAGATACGCAGTATTTT. Protein sequence: CATSAAGQGGTDTQYF.

In its sample, this clone was seen many times. This chain connects TRBV2 to TRBJ2-7; TRBD1 matches 8 bases. The ends lost 6 bases at V and 6 bases at J; junction bases unmatched: 10. The CDR3 contains 14 residues. Germline CDR1 reads SNHLY; CDR2 reads FYNNEI. CDR3 sequence reads: CASSGQGTISEQYF. The CDR3 DNA sequence: TGTGCCAGCAGCGGACAGGGTACGATTTCCGAGCAGTACTTC.